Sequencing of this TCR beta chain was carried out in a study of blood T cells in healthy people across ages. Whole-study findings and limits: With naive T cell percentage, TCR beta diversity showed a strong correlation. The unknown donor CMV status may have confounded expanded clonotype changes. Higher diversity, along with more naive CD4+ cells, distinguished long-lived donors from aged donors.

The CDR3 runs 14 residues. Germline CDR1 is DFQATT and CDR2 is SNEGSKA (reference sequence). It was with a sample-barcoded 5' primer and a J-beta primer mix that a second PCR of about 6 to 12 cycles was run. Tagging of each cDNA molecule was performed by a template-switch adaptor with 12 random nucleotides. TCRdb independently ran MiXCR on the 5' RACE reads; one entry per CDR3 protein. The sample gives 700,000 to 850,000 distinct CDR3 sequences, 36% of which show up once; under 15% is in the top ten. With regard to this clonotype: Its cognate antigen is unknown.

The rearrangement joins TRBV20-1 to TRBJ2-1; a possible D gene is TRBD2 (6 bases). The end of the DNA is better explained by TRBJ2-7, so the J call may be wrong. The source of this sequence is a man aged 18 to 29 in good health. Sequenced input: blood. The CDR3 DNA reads TGCAGTGCCCTAGTAGCAGGGAGGTACAATGAGCAGTACTTC. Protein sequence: CSALVAGRYNEQYF.